This entry lists 19 T cell receptor beta chains sequenced from one sample in a study of blood T cell repertoires in COVID-19. Produced via immunoSEQ multiplex PCR; TCRdb's table is partial and in-frame only. The sample comprises approximately 220,000 clones, about nine tenths of which are singletons, and under 4% rests with the top ten. Sequences were obtained from PBMCs or T cells enriched from blood (not recorded which). Receptors originate from a middle-aged woman with acute COVID-19.

J is TRBJ2-1 and V is TRBV10-2; the match to TRBD2 covers 9 bases. From germline, CDR1 is WSHSY and CDR2 SAAADI. The CDR3 has 14 amino acids. The junction had 9 bases not matched to a gene; V was cut back by 6 bases and J by 9 bases. CDR3 in amino acids: CASSGLARGAEQFF. The CDR3 region has the DNA TGCGCCAGCAGCGGACTAGCGCGGGGTGCTGAGCAGTTCTTC.

The CDR3 nucleotides read TGTGCCAGTAGTCCCCGGGGGAGCTTGAACACTGAAGCTTTCTTT. This codes for CASSPRGSLNTEAFF. The J gene is TRBJ1-1, the V gene TRBV19, with D tentatively TRBD1 (5 bases). CDR3 length: 15 residues. The germline CDR1 and CDR2 sequences are LNHDA and SQIVND (reference sequence). V was pared by 5 bases and J by 0 bases, with 13 bases between.

J is TRBJ2-1 and V is TRBV24-1; 12 positions agree with TRBD1. Germline V lookup: CDR1 KGHDR, CDR2 SFDVKD. The V and J ends lost 6 bases and 9 bases, in that order; junction bases with no gene match: 8. The CDR3 is made up of 15 amino acids. The CDR3 coding sequence is TGTGCCACCAGTTCTCCGGGACAGGGGGCCGGTGAGCAGTTCTTC. Its protein is CATSSPGQGAGEQFF.

This rearrangement joins TRBV4-3 to TRBJ1-5; D perhaps matches TRBD1 (5 bases). V lost 3 bases and J 7 bases, leaving 16 bases between the germline ends. Germline V gene data show CDR1 as LGHNA and CDR2 as YSLEER. This CDR3 region has 15 residues. The CDR3 DNA is TGCGCCAGCAGCCAGGAATGGGGGGGTTACCAGCCCCAGCATTTT. Translation gives CASSQEWGGYQPQHF.

Here the CDR3 DNA reads TGTGCCACCAGTGACACGAAGATATACTTTTCAGGGTTAATTTCATTCTTT. This translates into CATSDTKIYFSGLISFF. The chain uses TRBV24-1 and TRBJ1-1; weak D call: TRBD1 (5 bases). Trimming removed 4 bases at V and 14 bases at J, with 31 bases between. This CDR3 is 17 amino acids long. Per germline, CDR1 KGHDR and CDR2 SFDVKD.

The chain has TRBV20-1 and TRBJ2-2; a possible D gene is TRBD1 (6 bases). V lost 3 bases to trimming and J lost 2 bases, with 22 bases between them. The CDR3 has 18 residues. Germline V CDR1 and CDR2: DFQATT, SNEGSKA (reference sequence). The CDR3 DNA is TGCAGTGCTAGTAGGGGTGTAATGGGGGCAGCTAACACCGGGGAGCTGTTTTTT. Residues: CSASRGVMGAANTGELFF.

This clone has only a few counts. The chain employs TRBV7-9 and TRBJ1-2; D possibly corresponds to TRBD1 (6 bases). The CDR3 spans 14 residues. Germline-derived CDR1 and CDR2 are SEHNR and FQNEAQ (reference sequence). Trimming took off 5 bases at V and 4 bases at J, with 14 bases between the two ends. CDR3 DNA sequence: TGTGCCAGCAGCGAGGACAGCCTCTTCTATGGCTACACCTTC. It encodes CASSEDSLFYGYTF.

The chain combines TRBV5-1 with TRBJ2-1; the D gene is possibly TRBD1 (5 bases). Trimming removed 0 bases at V and 6 bases at J, with 13 bases between. The CDR3 runs to 15 residues. Per germline, CDR1 SGHRS and CDR2 YFSETQ. CDR3 sequence: CASSLDQGTLNEQFF. CDR3 sequence (DNA): TGCGCCAGCAGCTTGGACCAGGGAACCCTCAATGAGCAGTTCTTC.

The chain joins TRBV30 to TRBJ1-5; D is possibly TRBD1 (5 bases). The CDR3 has 13 amino acids. The V end lost 4 bases, the J end lost 6 bases, and 13 bases lay between the germline ends. Germline loops: CDR1 GTSNPN, CDR2 SVGIG (reference sequence). Here the CDR3 DNA reads TGTGCCTGGACCCAGGGAGCGGGTCAGCCCCAGCATTTT. As protein: CAWTQGAGQPQHF.

This rearrangement joins TRBV15 to TRBJ2-1, with 9 bases identical to TRBD1. Looked up from germline, CDR1 is LNHNV and CDR2 is YYDKDF (reference sequence). The CDR3 spans 16 residues. With 0 bases clipped from V and 5 bases from J, the junction kept 5 bases outside the gene matches. CDR3 region: CATSREPGQGHNEQFF. In DNA form, the CDR3 reads TGTGCCACCAGCAGAGAACCGGGACAGGGTCACAATGAGCAGTTCTTC.

The V and J genes are TRBV30 and TRBJ1-1, with D perhaps TRBD1 (5 bases). The germline V gene has CDR1 GTSNPN and CDR2 SVGIG (reference sequence). V dropped 3 bases and J dropped 3 bases, with 5 bases sitting between them. The CDR3 runs to 11 residues. The CDR3 sequence: CAWRTDTEAFF. The CDR3, as DNA: TGTGCCTGGAGGACAGACACTGAAGCTTTCTTT. The full variable domain, in which reference TRBV30 and TRBJ1-1 provide the parts outside the CDR3, is SQTIHQWPATLVQPVGSPLSLECTVEGTSNPNLYWYRQAAGRGLQLLFYSVGIGQISSEVPQNLSASRPQDRQFILSSKKLLLSDSGFYLCAWRTDTEAFFGQGTRLTVV.

The rearrangement uses TRBV5-8 and TRBJ1-5; 8 bases match TRBD1. V trimming: 6 bases; J trimming: 8 bases; junction bases outside the gene matches: 7. Germline loops: CDR1 SGHTS, CDR2 YDEGEE. The CDR3 is made up of 13 amino acids. The CDR3 bases are TGTGCCAGCACCGACAGGGGAGCGAAGCCCCAGCATTTT. Amino acids: CASTDRGAKPQHF. The full variable domain, in which reference TRBV5-8 and TRBJ1-5 provide the parts outside the CDR3, is EAGVTQSPTHLIKTRGQQATLRCSPISGHTSVYWYQQALGLGLQFLLWYDEGEERNRGNFPPRFSGRQFPNYSSELNVNALELEDSALYLCASTDRGAKPQHFGDGTRLSIL.

This chain connects TRBV9 to TRBJ1-1, with D unclear. This CDR3 is 14 amino acids long. The germline CDR1 and CDR2 sequences are SGDLS and YYNGEE. The V end lost 0 bases, the J end lost 1 base, and 7 bases lay between the germline ends. CDR3 protein: CASSVGHKNTEAFF. The CDR3 region has the DNA TGTGCCAGCAGCGTAGGACATAAGAACACTGAAGCTTTCTTT.

This rearrangement joins TRBV7-2 to TRBJ2-5; D might be TRBD1 (7 bases). The ends were cut back, 5 bases at V and 4 bases at J, with 17 bases in the middle. The CDR3 contains 15 residues. Germline V gene lookup returns CDR1 SGHTA and CDR2 FQGNSA. The CDR3 is CASSETRGTSETQYF. The CDR3 coding sequence is TGTGCCAGCAGCGAAACCAGGGGGACTTCAGAGACCCAGTACTTC. Using reference TRBV7-2 and TRBJ2-5 for the parts outside the CDR3, the full variable domain is GAGVSQSPSNKVTEKGKDVELRCDPISGHTALYWYRQSLGQGLEFLIYFQGNSAPDKSGLPSDRFSAERTGGSVSTLTIQRTQQEDSAVYLCASSETRGTSETQYFGPGTRLLVL.

Notes on this clone: Other DNA sequences from this sample encode an identical CDR3 as well. The chain joins TRBV20-1 to TRBJ1-2, with TRBD1 as a possible D gene (6 bases). The length of the CDR3 is 10 residues. The V gene's germline CDR1 is DFQATT and CDR2 SNEGSKA (reference sequence). V shed 6 bases and J shed 4 bases, with 6 bases lying between them. DNA of the CDR3: TGCAGTGCGACAGGCTATGGCTACACCTTC. This gives the protein CSATGYGYTF.

This clone was recorded only once. This chain joins TRBV30 and TRBJ1-5; D might be TRBD1 (5 bases). The germline V gene encodes CDR1 GTSNPN and CDR2 SVGIG (reference sequence). The CDR3 length is 14 residues. Trimming cost V 2 bases and J 4 bases, with 12 bases left between them. The CDR3 sequence: CAWSPWGGNQPQHF. The CDR3 DNA reads TGTGCCTGGAGTCCCTGGGGGGGGAATCAGCCCCAGCATTTT.

The chain is built from TRBV6-1 and TRBJ2-3; 7 positions match TRBD2. The CDR3 spans 14 residues. CDR1 and CDR2 (germline): MNHNS, SASEGT. After removal of 2 bases from V and 7 bases from J, the junction contained 6 bases not matched to a gene. CDR3 nucleotide sequence: TGTGCCAGCAGTGAAATAGCTAGCGGAAATACGCAGTATTTT. Its translation is CASSEIASGNTQYF.

This sequence joins TRBV9 and TRBJ2-2, with TRBD1 as a possible D gene (5 bases). Trimming pared 1 base from V and 4 bases from J, leaving 5 bases between. CDR1 is SGDLS and CDR2 is YYNGEE in the germline V gene. The CDR3 covers 13 residues. DNA for the CDR3: TGTGCCAGCAGCGTAACAGGCACCGGGGAGCTGTTTTTT. Protein product: CASSVTGTGELFF.

The CDR3 sequence: CAWRGLGHGYTF. The CDR3 coding sequence is TGTGCCTGGAGGGGGCTGGGGCACGGCTACACCTTC. The chain uses TRBV30 and TRBJ1-2, with D tentatively TRBD1 (5 bases). The CDR3 contains 12 residues. Germline V gives CDR1 GTSNPN, CDR2 SVGIG (reference sequence). Between the trimmed V and J ends, which lost 3 bases and 8 bases, there was a span of 13 bases.